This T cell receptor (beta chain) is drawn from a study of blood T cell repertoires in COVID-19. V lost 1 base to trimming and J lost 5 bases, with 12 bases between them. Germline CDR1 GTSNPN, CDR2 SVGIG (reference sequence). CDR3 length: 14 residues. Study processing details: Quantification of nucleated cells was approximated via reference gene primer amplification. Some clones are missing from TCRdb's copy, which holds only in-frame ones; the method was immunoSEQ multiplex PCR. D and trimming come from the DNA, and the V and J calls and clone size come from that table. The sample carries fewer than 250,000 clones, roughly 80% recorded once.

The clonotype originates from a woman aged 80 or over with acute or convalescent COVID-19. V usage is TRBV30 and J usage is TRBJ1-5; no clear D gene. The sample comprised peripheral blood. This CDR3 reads CAWSGAVLDQPQHF. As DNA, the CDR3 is TGTGCCTGGAGTGGAGCCGTTCTGGATCAGCCCCAGCATTTT. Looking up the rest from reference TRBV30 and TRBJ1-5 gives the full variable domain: SQTIHQWPATLVQPVGSPLSLECTVEGTSNPNLYWYRQAAGRGLQLLFYSVGIGQISSEVPQNLSASRPQDRQFILSSKKLLLSDSGFYLCAWSGAVLDQPQHFGDGTRLSIL.